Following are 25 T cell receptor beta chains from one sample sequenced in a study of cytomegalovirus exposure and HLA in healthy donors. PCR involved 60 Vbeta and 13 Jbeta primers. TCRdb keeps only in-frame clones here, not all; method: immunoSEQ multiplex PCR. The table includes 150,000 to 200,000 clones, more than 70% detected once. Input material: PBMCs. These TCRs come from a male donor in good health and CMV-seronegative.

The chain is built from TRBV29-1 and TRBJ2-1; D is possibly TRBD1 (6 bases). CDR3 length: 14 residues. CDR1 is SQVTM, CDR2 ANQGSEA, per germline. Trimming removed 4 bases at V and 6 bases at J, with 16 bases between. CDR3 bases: TGCAGCGTTGTATCCTGGGTAGGGGGCAATGAGCAGTTCTTC. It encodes CSVVSWVGGNEQFF.

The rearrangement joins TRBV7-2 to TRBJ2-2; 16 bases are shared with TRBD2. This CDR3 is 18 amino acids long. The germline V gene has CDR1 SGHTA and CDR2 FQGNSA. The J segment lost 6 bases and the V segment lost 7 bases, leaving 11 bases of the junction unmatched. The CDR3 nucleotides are TGTGCCAGCATCCCTCCGGGACTAGCGGGAGGGCCGGCCGGGGAGCTGTTTTTT. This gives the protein CASIPPGLAGGPAGELFF.

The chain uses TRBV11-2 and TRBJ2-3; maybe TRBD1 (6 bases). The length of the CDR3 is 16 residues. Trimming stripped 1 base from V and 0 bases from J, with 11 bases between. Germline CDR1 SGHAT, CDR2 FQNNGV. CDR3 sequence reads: CASSLGTDSSTDTQYF. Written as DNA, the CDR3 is TGTGCCAGCAGCTTAGGGACAGACAGTAGCACAGATACGCAGTATTTT.

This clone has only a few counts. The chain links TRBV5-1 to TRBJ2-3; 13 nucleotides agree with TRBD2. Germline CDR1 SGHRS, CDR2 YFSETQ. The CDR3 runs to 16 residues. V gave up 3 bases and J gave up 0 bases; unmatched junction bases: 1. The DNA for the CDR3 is TGCGCCAGCAGCTCGGGACTAGCGGGGAGCACAGATACGCAGTATTTT. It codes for CASSSGLAGSTDTQYF.

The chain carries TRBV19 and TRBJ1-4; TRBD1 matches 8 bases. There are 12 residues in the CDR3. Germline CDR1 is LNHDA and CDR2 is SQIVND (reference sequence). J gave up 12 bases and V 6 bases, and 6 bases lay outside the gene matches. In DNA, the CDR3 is TGTGCCAGTAGCCTACAGGGGGTAGAACTGTTTTTT. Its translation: CASSLQGVELFF.

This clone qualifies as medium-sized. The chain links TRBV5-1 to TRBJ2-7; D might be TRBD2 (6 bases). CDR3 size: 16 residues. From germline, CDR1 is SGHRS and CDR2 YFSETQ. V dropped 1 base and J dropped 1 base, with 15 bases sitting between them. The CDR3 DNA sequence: TGCGCCAGCAGCTTGCCCGGCGGGGATACTTCCTACGAGCAGTACTTC. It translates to CASSLPGGDTSYEQYF.

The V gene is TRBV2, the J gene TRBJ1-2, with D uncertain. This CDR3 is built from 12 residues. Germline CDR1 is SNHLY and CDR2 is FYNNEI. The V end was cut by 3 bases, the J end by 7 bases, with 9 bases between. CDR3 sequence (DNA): TGTGCCAGCAGTGATACAGCGGGTGGCTACACCTTC. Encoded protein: CASSDTAGGYTF. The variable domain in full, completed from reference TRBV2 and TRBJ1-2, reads EPEVTQTPSHQVTQMGQEVILRCVPISNHLYFYWYRQILGQKVEFLVSFYNNEISEKSEIFDDQFSVERPDGSNFTLKIRSTKLEDSAMYFCASSDTAGGYTFGSGTRLTVV.

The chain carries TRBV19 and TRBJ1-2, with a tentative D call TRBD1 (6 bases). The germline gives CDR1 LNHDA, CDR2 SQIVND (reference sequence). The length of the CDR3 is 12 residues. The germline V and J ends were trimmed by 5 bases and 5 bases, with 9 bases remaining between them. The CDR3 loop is CASSWTVYGYTF. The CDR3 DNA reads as TGTGCCAGTAGTTGGACAGTTTATGGCTACACCTTC.

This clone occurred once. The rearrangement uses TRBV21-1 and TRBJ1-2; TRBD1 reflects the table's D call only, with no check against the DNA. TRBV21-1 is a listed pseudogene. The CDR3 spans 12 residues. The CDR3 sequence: CASRTEHYGYTF. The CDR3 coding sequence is TGTGCCAGCAGAACAGAACACTATGGCTACACCTTC.

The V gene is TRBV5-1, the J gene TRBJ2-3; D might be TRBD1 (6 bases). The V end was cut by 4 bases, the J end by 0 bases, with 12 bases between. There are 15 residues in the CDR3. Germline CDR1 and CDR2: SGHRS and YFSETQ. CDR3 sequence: CASSADRHSTDTQYF. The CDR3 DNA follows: TGCGCCAGCAGCGCAGACAGGCATAGCACAGATACGCAGTATTTT.

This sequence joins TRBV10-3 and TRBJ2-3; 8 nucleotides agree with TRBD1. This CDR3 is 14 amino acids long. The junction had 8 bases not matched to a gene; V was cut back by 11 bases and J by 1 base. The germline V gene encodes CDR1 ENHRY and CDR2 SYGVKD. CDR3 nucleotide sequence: TGTGCCGTATCACCGGACAGGGGCACAGATACGCAGTATTTT. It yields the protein CAVSPDRGTDTQYF.

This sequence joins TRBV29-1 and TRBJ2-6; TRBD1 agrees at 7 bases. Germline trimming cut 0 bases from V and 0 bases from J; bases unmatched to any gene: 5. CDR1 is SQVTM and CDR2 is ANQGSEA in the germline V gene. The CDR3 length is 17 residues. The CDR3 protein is CSVEDSRGLSGANVLTF. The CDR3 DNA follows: TGCAGCGTTGAAGATTCGAGGGGGCTCTCTGGGGCCAACGTCCTGACTTTC.

The CDR3 reads CASSLSGGTYNEQFF. The CDR3 DNA reads as TGTGCCAGCAGCTTAAGCGGAGGGACCTACAATGAGCAGTTCTTC. The V and J genes are TRBV7-2 and TRBJ2-1; TRBD2 is a possible D gene (6 bases). V dropped 2 bases and J dropped 2 bases, with 10 bases sitting between them. The CDR3 has 15 amino acids. Per germline, CDR1 SGHTA and CDR2 FQGNSA.

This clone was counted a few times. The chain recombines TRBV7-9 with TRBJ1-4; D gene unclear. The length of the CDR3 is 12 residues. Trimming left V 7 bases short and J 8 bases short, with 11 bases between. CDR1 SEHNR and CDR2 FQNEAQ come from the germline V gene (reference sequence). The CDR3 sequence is CASTPGEEKLFF. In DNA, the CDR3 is TGTGCCAGCACCCCCGGTGAAGAAAAACTGTTTTTT.

CDR3 in DNA: TGTGCCAGCAGCTTCAAGGGGTTAAGGAATTCACCCCTCCACTTT. Its translation is CASSFKGLRNSPLHF. This chain links TRBV7-9 with TRBJ1-6; D is perhaps TRBD1 (5 bases). Germline lookup yields CDR1 SEHNR and CDR2 FQNEAQ (reference sequence). The CDR3 is 15 residues long. The V gene lost 3 bases and the J gene lost 7 bases, with 13 bases spanning the gap.

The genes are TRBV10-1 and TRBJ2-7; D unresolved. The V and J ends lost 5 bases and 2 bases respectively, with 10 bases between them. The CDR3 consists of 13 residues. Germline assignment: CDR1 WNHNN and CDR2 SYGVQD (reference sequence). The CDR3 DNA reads TGCGCCAGCAGTCAGGTTCCGACCTACGAGCAGTACTTC. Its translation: CASSQVPTYEQYF.

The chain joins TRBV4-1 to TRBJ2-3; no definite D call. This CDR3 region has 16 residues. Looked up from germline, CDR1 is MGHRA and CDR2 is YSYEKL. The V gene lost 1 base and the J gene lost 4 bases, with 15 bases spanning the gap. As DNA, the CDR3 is TGCGCCAGCAGCCAAGTTAGTACCTCCAATGCAGATACGCAGTATTTT. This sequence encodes CASSQVSTSNADTQYF.

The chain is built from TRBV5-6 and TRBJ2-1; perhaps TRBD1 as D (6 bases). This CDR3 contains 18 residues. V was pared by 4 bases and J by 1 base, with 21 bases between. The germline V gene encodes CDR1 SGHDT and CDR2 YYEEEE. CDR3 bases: TGTGCCAGCAGCCCGACTGGATATACAGGGATTTCCTACAATGAGCAGTTCTTC. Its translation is CASSPTGYTGISYNEQFF.

CDR3 sequence reads: CASSRGRQGVVTDTQYF. CDR3 nucleotide sequence: TGTGCCAGCAGCCGCGGCCGACAGGGGGTAGTCACAGATACGCAGTATTTT. The rearrangement links TRBV14 to TRBJ2-3; 9 bases align to TRBD1. This CDR3 comprises 17 residues. CDR1 is SGHDN and CDR2 is FVKESK in the germline V gene. Trimming removed 4 bases from V and 2 bases from J; junction bases left unmatched: 10.

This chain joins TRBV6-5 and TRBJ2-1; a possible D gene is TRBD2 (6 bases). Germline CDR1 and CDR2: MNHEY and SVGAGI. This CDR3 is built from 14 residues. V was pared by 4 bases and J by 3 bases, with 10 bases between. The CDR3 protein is CASSLRTIYNEQFF. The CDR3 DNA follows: TGTGCCAGCAGTTTACGGACTATCTACAATGAGCAGTTCTTC.

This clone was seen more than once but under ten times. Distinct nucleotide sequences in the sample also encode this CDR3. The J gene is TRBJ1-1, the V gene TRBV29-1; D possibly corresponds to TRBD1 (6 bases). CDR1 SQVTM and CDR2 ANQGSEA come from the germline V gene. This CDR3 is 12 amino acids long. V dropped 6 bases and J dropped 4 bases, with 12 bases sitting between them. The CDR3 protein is CSVDTGFTEAFF. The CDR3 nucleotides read TGCAGCGTAGATACAGGGTTCACTGAAGCTTTCTTT.

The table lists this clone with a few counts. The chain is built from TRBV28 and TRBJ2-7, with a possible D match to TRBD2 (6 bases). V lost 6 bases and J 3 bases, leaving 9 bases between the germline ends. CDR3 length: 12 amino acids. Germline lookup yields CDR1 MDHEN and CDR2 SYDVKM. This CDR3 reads CASSPGVYEQYF. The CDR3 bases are TGTGCCAGCAGCCCGGGGGTCTACGAGCAGTACTTC.

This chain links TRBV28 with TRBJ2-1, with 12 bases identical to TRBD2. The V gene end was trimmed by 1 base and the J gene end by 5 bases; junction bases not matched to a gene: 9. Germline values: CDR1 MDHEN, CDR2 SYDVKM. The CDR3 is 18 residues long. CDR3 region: CASSLFSLTSGRNNEQFF. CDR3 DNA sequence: TGTGCCAGCAGTTTATTTTCTCTGACTAGCGGGAGAAACAATGAGCAGTTCTTC. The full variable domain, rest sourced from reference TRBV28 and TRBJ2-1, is DVKVTQSSRYLVKRTGEKVFLECVQDMDHENMFWYRQDPGLGLRLIYFSYDVKMKEKGDIPEGYSVSREKKERFSLILESASTNQTSMYLCASSLFSLTSGRNNEQFFGPGTRLTVL.

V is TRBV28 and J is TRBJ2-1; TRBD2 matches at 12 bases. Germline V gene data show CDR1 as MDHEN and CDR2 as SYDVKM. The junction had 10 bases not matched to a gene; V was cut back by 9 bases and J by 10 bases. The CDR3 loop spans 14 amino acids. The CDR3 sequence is CASDTTSGSREQFF. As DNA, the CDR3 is TGTGCCAGTGATACGACTAGCGGGAGCAGAGAGCAGTTCTTC.

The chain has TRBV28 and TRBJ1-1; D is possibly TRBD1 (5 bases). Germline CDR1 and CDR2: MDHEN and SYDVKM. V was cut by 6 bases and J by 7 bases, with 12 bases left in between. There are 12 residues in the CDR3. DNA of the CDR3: TGTGCCAGCAGCCAGCAGGGTAATGAAGCTTTCTTT. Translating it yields CASSQQGNEAFF. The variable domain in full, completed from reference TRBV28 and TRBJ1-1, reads DVKVTQSSRYLVKRTGEKVFLECVQDMDHENMFWYRQDPGLGLRLIYFSYDVKMKEKGDIPEGYSVSREKKERFSLILESASTNQTSMYLCASSQQGNEAFFGQGTRLTVV.